The entry below describes one T cell receptor beta chain. V was clipped by 3 bases and J by 0 bases, with 12 bases between them. This CDR3 comprises 16 residues. Germline V gene data show CDR1 as SGHVS and CDR2 as FNYEAQ. Here immunoSEQ multiplex PCR was the method, and the copy in TCRdb shows in-frame clones only, minus some. The table shows 6,600 or so clones, with about four fifths occurring only once. This sample is part of a study of T cell repertoires in MIS-A myocarditis. This sequence originates from a man aged 18-30 years with fulminant myocarditis from multisystem inflammatory syndrome in adults (MIS-A) after COVID-19. The chain carries TRBV7-6 and TRBJ1-3; D is uncertain. Sequences were obtained from right inferior lung lobe tissue obtained at autopsy. The CDR3 reads CASSFSLATSGNTIYF. The CDR3 DNA reads as TGTGCCAGCAGCTTCTCTCTAGCTACCTCTGGAAACACCATATATTTT.